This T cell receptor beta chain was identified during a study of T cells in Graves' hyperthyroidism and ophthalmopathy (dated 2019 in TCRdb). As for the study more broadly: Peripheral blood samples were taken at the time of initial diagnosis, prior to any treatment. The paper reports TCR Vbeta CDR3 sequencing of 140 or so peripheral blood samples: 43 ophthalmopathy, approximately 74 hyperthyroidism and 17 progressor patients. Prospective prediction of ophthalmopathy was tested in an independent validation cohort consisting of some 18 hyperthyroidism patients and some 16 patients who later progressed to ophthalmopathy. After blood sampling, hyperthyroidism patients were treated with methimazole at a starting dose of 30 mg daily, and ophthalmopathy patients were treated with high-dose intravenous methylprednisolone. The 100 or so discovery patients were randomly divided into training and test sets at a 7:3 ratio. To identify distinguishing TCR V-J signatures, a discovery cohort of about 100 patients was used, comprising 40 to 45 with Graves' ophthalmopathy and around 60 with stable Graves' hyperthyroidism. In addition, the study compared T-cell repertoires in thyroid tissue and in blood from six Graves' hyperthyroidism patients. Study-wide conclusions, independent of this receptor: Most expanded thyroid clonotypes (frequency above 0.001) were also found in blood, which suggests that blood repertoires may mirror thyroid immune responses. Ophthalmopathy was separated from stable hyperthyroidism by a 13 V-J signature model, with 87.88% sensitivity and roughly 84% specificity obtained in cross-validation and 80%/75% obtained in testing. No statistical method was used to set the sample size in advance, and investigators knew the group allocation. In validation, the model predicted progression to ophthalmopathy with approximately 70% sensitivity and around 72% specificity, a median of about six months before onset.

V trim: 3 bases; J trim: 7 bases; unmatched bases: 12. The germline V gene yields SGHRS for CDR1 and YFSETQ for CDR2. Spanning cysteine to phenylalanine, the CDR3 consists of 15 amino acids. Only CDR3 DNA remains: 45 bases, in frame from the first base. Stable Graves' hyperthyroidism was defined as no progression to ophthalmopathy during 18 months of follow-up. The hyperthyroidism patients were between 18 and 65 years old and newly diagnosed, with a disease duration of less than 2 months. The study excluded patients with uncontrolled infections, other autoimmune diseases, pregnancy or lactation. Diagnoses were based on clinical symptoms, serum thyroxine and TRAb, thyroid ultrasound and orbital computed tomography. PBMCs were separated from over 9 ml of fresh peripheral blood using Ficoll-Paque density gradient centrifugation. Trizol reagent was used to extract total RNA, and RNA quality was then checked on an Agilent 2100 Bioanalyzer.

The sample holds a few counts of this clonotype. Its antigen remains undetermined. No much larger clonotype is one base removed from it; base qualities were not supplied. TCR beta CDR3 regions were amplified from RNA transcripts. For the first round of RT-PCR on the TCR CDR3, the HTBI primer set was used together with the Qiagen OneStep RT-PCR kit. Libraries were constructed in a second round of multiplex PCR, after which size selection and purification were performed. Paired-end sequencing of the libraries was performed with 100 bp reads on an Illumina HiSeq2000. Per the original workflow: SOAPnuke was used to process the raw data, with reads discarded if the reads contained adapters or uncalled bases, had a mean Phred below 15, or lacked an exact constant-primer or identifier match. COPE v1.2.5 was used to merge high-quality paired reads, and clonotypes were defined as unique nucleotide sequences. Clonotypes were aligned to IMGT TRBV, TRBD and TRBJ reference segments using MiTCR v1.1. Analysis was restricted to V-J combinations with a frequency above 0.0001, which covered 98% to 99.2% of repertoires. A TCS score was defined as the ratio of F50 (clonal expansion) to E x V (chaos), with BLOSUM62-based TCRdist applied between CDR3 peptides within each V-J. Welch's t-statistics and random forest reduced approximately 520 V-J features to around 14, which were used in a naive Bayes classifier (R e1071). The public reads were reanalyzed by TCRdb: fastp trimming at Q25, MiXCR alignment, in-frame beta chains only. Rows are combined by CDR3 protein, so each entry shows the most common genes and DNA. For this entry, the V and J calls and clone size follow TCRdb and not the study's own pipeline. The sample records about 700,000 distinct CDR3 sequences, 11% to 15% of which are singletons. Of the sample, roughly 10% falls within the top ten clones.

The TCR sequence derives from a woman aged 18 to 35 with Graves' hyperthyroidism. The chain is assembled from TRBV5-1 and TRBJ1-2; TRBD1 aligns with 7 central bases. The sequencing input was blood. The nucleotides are TGCGCCAGCAGCTCCAGCTACCGGGGGACAGCTGGCTACACCTTC. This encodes CASSSSYRGTAGYTF.